This entry describes one T cell receptor beta chain. Its antigen remains unknown. Reverse transcription of extracted RNA yielded cDNA, which provided the sequencing template. Profiled with immunoSEQ multiplex PCR; TCRdb holds only in-frame clones, not every one. Seen here are roughly 200,000 clones, 53% observed once, and the top ten hold about 10%. Treatment in this sample: oral pan-JAK inhibitor, 5-10 mg twice daily. Collected material from alopecia areata patients comprised lesional scalp punch biopsies and peripheral blood. These data originate in a study of CD8+ T cells in alopecia areata. Study at large: Treated patients received oral tofacitinib, 5 to 10 mg twice daily. Whole-study results and caveats: Many expanded lesional clones stayed in scalp and blood while on tofacitinib. Only one nonresponder was present, which leaves the link between baseline CD8+ expansion and response uncertain.

V gave up 0 bases and J gave up 8 bases, with 10 bases separating them. CDR1 is WSHSY, CDR2 SAAADI, per germline. The CDR3 sequence is 13 residues long. This TCR was recovered from a human donor with alopecia areata. Sequenced here: CD8+ T cells sorted from blood, sampled at week 24, from a patient treated with tofacitinib. The chain links TRBV10-2 to TRBJ1-2; D is unclear. The CDR3 region has the DNA TGCGCCAGCAGTGAGTCGAAAGGGCGCGGCTACACCTTC. Translation: CASSESKGRGYTF.